The 2 T cell receptor beta chains below come from one sample, sequenced in a study of blood T cell repertoires in COVID-19 (dated by TCRdb to 2018 to 2020). Library preparation used the immunoSEQ multiplex PCR assay. TCRdb re-hosts the immuneACCESS table, in-frame sequences only. Its copies lack some clones; in the studies checked, an unresolved V gene accounts for under half of them, and the cause for the rest is not known. The sample table holds some 70,000 clones, of which about 89% were seen once. The biggest ten clones account for 0.55% to 0.75% of the sample. Sample: peripheral blood. The receptors derive from a man in his sixties with acute or convalescent COVID-19.

This sequence joins TRBV24-1 and TRBJ1-2; 8 bases line up with TRBD1. The CDR3 runs to 13 residues. Trimming cost V 4 bases and J 4 bases; bases outside gene matches: 1. From germline, CDR1 is KGHDR and CDR2 SFDVKD. Here the CDR3 reads CATSEGTGYGYTF. The CDR3 region has the DNA TGTGCCACCAGTGAGGGGACAGGCTATGGCTACACCTTC.

The V and J genes are TRBV20-1 and TRBJ1-1, with TRBD1 matching over 7 bases. The CDR3 loop spans 14 amino acids. Germline V CDR1 and CDR2: DFQATT, SNEGSKA (reference sequence). With V trimmed by 3 bases and J by 5 bases, 9 bases remained unmatched. CDR3 residues: CSASEGAGGTEAFF. The CDR3 nucleotides read TGCAGTGCTAGTGAAGGGGCAGGGGGGACTGAAGCTTTCTTT.